A single sample is the source of the 3 T cell receptor beta chains below, sequenced in a study of blood T cell repertoires in COVID-19. Measured with immunoSEQ multiplex PCR; TCRdb has only the in-frame clones, and not every one. The sample has more than 300,000 clones, approximately 89% seen once. The source material was peripheral blood. The origin of the receptors is a woman under 30 who had recovered from COVID-19.

The chain links TRBV7-2 to TRBJ2-3; D is uncertain. The CDR3 is made up of 17 amino acids. Germline V gene sequence: CDR1 SGHTA, CDR2 FQGNSA. V lost 3 bases, J lost 4 bases, and 20 bases lay in between. The CDR3 here is CASSLVPSPAIADTQYF. DNA of the CDR3: TGTGCCAGCAGCTTGGTCCCTTCACCAGCGATCGCAGATACGCAGTATTTT.

The V call is TRBV7-2, the J call TRBJ1-1; 7 bases fit TRBD1. The germline CDR1 and CDR2 sequences are SGHTA and FQGNSA. CDR3 size: 16 residues. Trimming cost V 1 base and J 0 bases; bases outside gene matches: 5. The CDR3 spells CASSLGGGSLNTEAFF. CDR3 nucleotides: TGTGCCAGCAGCTTAGGAGGGGGCTCCCTGAACACTGAAGCTTTCTTT.

This chain links TRBV10-1 with TRBJ2-1; tentatively, D is TRBD2 (5 bases). Trimming took 3 bases from V and 8 from J, leaving 17 bases between them. The CDR3 has 15 residues. Germline lookup yields CDR1 WNHNN and CDR2 SYGVQD (reference sequence). The CDR3 region is CASSEAPVGNYEQFF. In DNA, the CDR3 is TGCGCCAGCAGTGAAGCTCCGGTCGGGAACTATGAGCAGTTCTTC.